Following are 32 T cell receptor beta chains from one sample sequenced in a study of cytomegalovirus exposure and HLA in healthy donors (dated by TCRdb to 2015 to 2018). Library preparation was by the immunoSEQ multiplex PCR assay. For the multiplex PCR, a mixture combining 60 forward primers for TCR Vbeta segments and 13 reverse primers for TCR Jbeta segments was used. Not all clones reach the TCRdb copy of this immuneACCESS table, which keeps in-frame sequences only. Checked studies attribute under half of the gap to unresolved V genes and leave the rest unexplained. For this sample the table gives about 100,000 clones, of which about four fifths were detected only once. The top ten hold approximately 2.5% of the sample. The specimen sequenced was PBMCs. These receptor sequences come from a man aged 30 to 45 in good health and CMV-seropositive.

The rearrangement uses TRBV2 and TRBJ2-3; D is possibly TRBD2 (5 bases). Trimming pared 5 bases from V and 2 bases from J, leaving 11 bases between. The CDR3 covers 14 residues. Per germline, CDR1 SNHLY and CDR2 FYNNEI. The CDR3 loop reads CASSIEGITDTQYF. The CDR3 DNA follows: TGTGCCAGCAGTATTGAGGGTATCACAGATACGCAGTATTTT.

This chain connects TRBV7-9 to TRBJ2-5; maybe TRBD1 (5 bases). The CDR3 sequence is 17 residues long. Between the trimmed V and J ends, which lost 1 base and 2 bases, there was a span of 17 bases. Per the germline V gene, CDR1 is SEHNR and CDR2 is FQNEAQ (reference sequence). The CDR3 sequence is CASSLGVQGYNQETQYF. The CDR3 coding sequence is TGTGCCAGCAGCTTAGGGGTTCAGGGATATAATCAAGAGACCCAGTACTTC.

The rearrangement uses TRBV7-6 and TRBJ1-1, with 7 nucleotides matching TRBD1. Germline CDR1 SGHVS, CDR2 FNYEAQ. The CDR3 runs to 16 residues. After removal of 2 bases from V and 1 base from J, the junction contained 7 bases not matched to a gene. The CDR3 DNA follows: TGTGCCAGCAGCTTAATCACAGGGGTGGAGAACACTGAAGCTTTCTTT. Translating gives CASSLITGVENTEAFF.

The chain couples TRBV6-5 to TRBJ2-1, with D possibly TRBD2 on 6 matching bases. Germline lookup yields CDR1 MNHEY and CDR2 SVGAGI. The CDR3 covers 16 residues. V gave up 3 bases and J gave up 10 bases, with 22 bases separating them. The CDR3 reads CASSYLAGRPLGEQFF. The CDR3 DNA reads TGTGCCAGCAGTTATTTGGCGGGGCGCCCCCTCGGGGAGCAGTTCTTC.

Points on this clone: Other DNA sequences of this sample code for an identical CDR3. The chain joins TRBV5-1 to TRBJ1-4; weak D call: TRBD1 (6 bases). The CDR3 is 14 amino acids. The V end lost 4 bases, the J end lost 1 base, and 8 bases lay between the germline ends. In germline, CDR1 is SGHRS, CDR2 YFSETQ. The CDR3 nucleotides read TGCGCCAGCAGCCTCAGGGGAACTAATGAAAAACTGTTTTTT. As protein: CASSLRGTNEKLFF.

The chain uses TRBV5-6 and TRBJ1-2; D is unclear. This CDR3 contains 16 residues. V lost 0 bases to trimming and J lost 2 bases, with 14 bases between them. Germline V CDR1 and CDR2: SGHDT, YYEEEE. The chain's CDR3 is CASSLAAGNRNYGYTF. The CDR3 nucleotides are TGTGCCAGCAGCTTGGCAGCGGGGAACCGGAACTATGGCTACACCTTC.

The chain is built from TRBV19 and TRBJ1-6, with 8 bases lining up with TRBD1. Looked up from germline, CDR1 is LNHDA and CDR2 is SQIVND (reference sequence). Losses at the gene ends were 7 bases for V and 10 bases for J; bases not matched to a gene: 9. CDR3 length: 14 amino acids. The CDR3 reads CASTTTGGGSPLHF. As DNA, the CDR3 is TGTGCCAGTACCACCACAGGGGGAGGATCACCCCTCCACTTT.

V gene TRBV4-1 combines with J gene TRBJ2-3; no clear D gene. The ends were cut back, 0 bases at V and 6 bases at J, with 19 bases in the middle. Germline V gene lookup returns CDR1 MGHRA and CDR2 YSYEKL. The CDR3 loop spans 17 amino acids. CDR3 DNA: TGCGCCAGCAGCCAAGAATTCGATAGACCCCTCGGGGATACGCAGTATTTT. Protein sequence: CASSQEFDRPLGDTQYF.

The chain has TRBV7-2 and TRBJ2-5, with 12 bases that match TRBD2. V lost 4 bases to trimming and J lost 5 bases; unmatched junction nucleotides: 14. This CDR3 spans 18 amino acids. Germline V gives CDR1 SGHTA, CDR2 FQGNSA. CDR3 coding DNA: TGTGCCAGCAGCTCACGAGGTCTAGCGGGGGGGCCTCAGGAGACCCAGTACTTC. It yields the protein CASSSRGLAGGPQETQYF.

This chain uses TRBV7-9 with TRBJ1-2; D may be TRBD1 (6 bases). V was trimmed by 2 bases and J by 8 bases, leaving 15 bases between them. The CDR3 consists of 14 residues. Germline CDR1 is SEHNR and CDR2 is FQNEAQ (reference sequence). CDR3 bases: TGTGCCAGCAGCTTAACAACAGGGCAGGAGGGCTACACCTTC. Amino acids: CASSLTTGQEGYTF.

This clone came up once. The J gene is TRBJ1-3, the V gene TRBV19; D is possibly TRBD1 (5 bases). Germline V lookup: CDR1 LNHDA, CDR2 SQIVND (reference sequence). The V end lost 10 bases, the J end lost 9 bases, and 16 bases lay between the germline ends. The CDR3 length is 12 residues. Here the CDR3 DNA reads TGTGCCACACAACCGGGAGACAGCACCATATATTTT. Amino acids: CATQPGDSTIYF.

The chain recombines TRBV6-1 with TRBJ2-6, with D possibly TRBD2 on 5 matching bases. With 6 bases removed from V and 0 bases from J, the gap between germline ends came to 6 bases. This CDR3 is built from 14 residues. Germline V gene lookup returns CDR1 MNHNS and CDR2 SASEGT. CDR3 nucleotides: TGTGCCAGCAGGAGCGGCTCTGGGGCCAACGTCCTGACTTTC. Amino acids: CASRSGSGANVLTF.

This CDR3 is CASSLAGQERINSPLHF. CDR3 sequence (DNA): TGCGCCAGCAGTCTAGCCGGACAGGAGAGAATTAATTCACCCCTCCACTTT. The chain employs TRBV10-2 and TRBJ1-6; 7 bases are a match to TRBD1. V lost 5 bases and J lost 6; bases outside the gene matches: 13. The CDR3 is 17 residues long. Germline V gene data show CDR1 as WSHSY and CDR2 as SAAADI.

Only a few counts were recorded for this clone. In nucleotides, the CDR3 is TGTGCCAGCAGCCAAGATTTGGCAGGCGAAGCTTTCTTT. Translated, it gives CASSQDLAGEAFF. This chain links TRBV4-2 with TRBJ1-1; D unresolved. The CDR3 is made up of 13 amino acids. V lost 0 bases and J lost 8, with 10 bases in between. The germline gives CDR1 LGHNA, CDR2 YNFKEQ.

A single count supports this clone. CDR3 sequence (DNA): TGTGCCTGGAGTGTACCTAGGACAGGGATGGCTGTGGGCGAAAAACTGTTTTTT. It codes for CAWSVPRTGMAVGEKLFF. The chain uses TRBV30 and TRBJ1-4, with 8 positions matching TRBD1. Germline V lookup: CDR1 GTSNPN, CDR2 SVGIG (reference sequence). The ends lost 0 bases at V and 8 bases at J; junction bases unmatched: 17. The CDR3 length is 18 residues.

V usage is TRBV4-2 and J usage is TRBJ2-7; 8 nucleotides align to TRBD1. The CDR3 runs 14 residues. With 3 bases clipped from V and 7 bases from J, the junction kept 8 bases outside the gene matches. CDR1 is LGHNA, CDR2 YNFKEQ, per germline. The CDR3 loop reads CASSQETGTGEQYF. DNA of the CDR3: TGTGCCAGCAGCCAGGAAACCGGGACAGGTGAGCAGTACTTC.

This clone has only one observation. The rearrangement links TRBV5-1 to TRBJ1-4; 7 nucleotides align to TRBD1. The CDR3 totals 16 residues. Germline CDR1 is SGHRS and CDR2 is YFSETQ. V shed 5 bases, J shed 5 bases, and the junction held 12 bases outside the gene matches. This CDR3 reads CASRKADGTANEKLFF. DNA for the CDR3: TGCGCCAGCAGGAAGGCCGACGGGACAGCGAATGAAAAACTGTTTTTT. The full variable domain, rest sourced from reference TRBV5-1 and TRBJ1-4, is KAGVTQTPRYLIKTRGQQVTLSCSPISGHRSVSWYQQTPGQGLQFLFEYFSETQRNKGNFPGRFSGRQFSNSRSEMNVSTLELGDSALYLCASRKADGTANEKLFFGSGTQLSVL.

The CDR3 loop reads CASSFPGQLYGYTF. Here the CDR3 DNA reads TGCGCCAGCAGCTTTCCGGGACAGCTCTATGGCTACACCTTC. The J gene is TRBJ1-2, the V gene TRBV5-1, with 7 bases identical to TRBD1. Germline CDR1 SGHRS, CDR2 YFSETQ. This CDR3 comprises 14 residues. V lost 2 bases and J lost 4; bases outside the gene matches: 5.

As to this clone: At one end the junction does not follow the germline gene, possibly because of a read error. This rearrangement joins TRBV30 to TRBJ1-2; TRBD1 is a possible D gene (6 bases). The germline CDR1 and CDR2 sequences are GTSNPN and SVGIG (reference sequence). This CDR3 has 14 amino acids. CDR3 sequence reads: CAWKIQGFGYRYTF. Written as DNA, the CDR3 is TGTGCCTGGAAGATACAGGGATTTGGCTATCGCTACACCTTC. The whole variable domain, filled in from reference TRBV30 and TRBJ1-2, reads SQTIHQWPATLVQPVGSPLSLECTVEGTSNPNLYWYRQAAGRGLQLLFYSVGIGQISSEVPQNLSASRPQDRQFILSSKKLLLSDSGFYLCAWKIQGFGYRYTFGSGTRLTVV.

The chain links TRBV2 to TRBJ1-1; 9 positions match TRBD1. There are 13 residues in the CDR3. Germline V gives CDR1 SNHLY, CDR2 FYNNEI. The ends lost 7 bases at V and 5 bases at J; junction bases unmatched: 5. CDR3 amino acids: CASKGQGGTEAFF. Written as DNA, the CDR3 is TGTGCCAGCAAGGGACAGGGCGGGACTGAAGCTTTCTTT.

This clone was seen only once. The chain recombines TRBV30 with TRBJ2-5, with a tentative D call TRBD1 (5 bases). Germline CDR1 is GTSNPN and CDR2 is SVGIG (reference sequence). V was clipped by 5 bases and J by 5 bases, with 12 bases between them. CDR3 size: 12 residues. The CDR3 nucleotides are TGTGCCTGGGGGCAGGGTGGCGAGACCCAGTACTTC. It is translated as CAWGQGGETQYF.

The genes are TRBV7-9 and TRBJ1-2, with 8 bases lining up with TRBD1. Looked up from germline, CDR1 is SEHNR and CDR2 is FQNEAQ (reference sequence). J lost 8 bases, V lost 3 bases, and 17 bases had no gene match. The CDR3 runs 17 residues. CDR3 residues: CASSFTPIRTGRNGYTF. CDR3 coding DNA: TGTGCCAGCAGCTTTACTCCAATAAGGACAGGGAGGAACGGCTACACCTTC.

This chain joins TRBV5-1 and TRBJ2-3; 8 bases map to TRBD2. The V and J ends lost 7 bases and 0 bases, in that order; junction bases with no gene match: 7. CDR1 is SGHRS and CDR2 is YFSETQ in the germline V gene. The CDR3 covers 15 residues. The CDR3 DNA sequence: TGCGCCAGCTACGGGGGGGCGGCTAGCACAGATACGCAGTATTTT. Translated: CASYGGAASTDTQYF.

This chain uses TRBV27 with TRBJ2-3; no firm D call. CDR1 and CDR2 (germline): MNHEY, SMNVEV (reference sequence). This CDR3 contains 13 residues. Trimming removed 5 bases from V and 4 bases from J, with 10 bases in between. CDR3 protein: CASSPPPSDTQYF. Here the CDR3 DNA reads TGTGCCAGCAGTCCCCCCCCGTCAGATACGCAGTATTTT.

The chain couples TRBV2 to TRBJ1-3; D is ambiguous. Looked up from germline, CDR1 is SNHLY and CDR2 is FYNNEI. V was pared by 7 bases and J by 2 bases, with 12 bases between. CDR3 length equals 14 residues. CDR3 region: CASNILAAGNTIYF. The CDR3 nucleotides are TGTGCCAGCAACATTTTGGCAGCTGGAAACACCATATATTTT. The full variable domain, in which reference TRBV2 and TRBJ1-3 provide the parts outside the CDR3, is EPEVTQTPSHQVTQMGQEVILRCVPISNHLYFYWYRQILGQKVEFLVSFYNNEISEKSEIFDDQFSVERPDGSNFTLKIRSTKLEDSAMYFCASNILAAGNTIYFGEGSWLTVV.

The chain's CDR3 is CASSSNGASTDTQYF. In DNA form, the CDR3 reads TGCGCCAGCAGCTCCAACGGAGCTAGCACAGATACGCAGTATTTT. The rearrangement joins TRBV5-1 to TRBJ2-3, with unresolved D. Germline CDR1 is SGHRS and CDR2 is YFSETQ. This CDR3 has 15 amino acids. V lost 3 bases and J 0 bases, leaving 11 bases between the germline ends.

V usage is TRBV7-7 and J usage is TRBJ2-1, with a weak D call TRBD1 (6 bases). Germline CDR1 SSHAT, CDR2 FNYEAQ (reference sequence). V was shortened by 5 bases and J by 2 bases, with 19 bases between the two germline ends. This CDR3 has 17 amino acids. This CDR3 is CASSPSPTTGPYNEQFF. CDR3 DNA sequence: TGTGCCAGCAGCCCATCCCCCACGACAGGCCCCTACAATGAGCAGTTCTTC.

The chain uses TRBV5-1 and TRBJ2-2, with D perhaps TRBD1 (6 bases). The CDR3 spans 15 residues. V was clipped by 1 base and J by 6 bases, with 13 bases between them. Germline V CDR1 and CDR2: SGHRS, YFSETQ. The CDR3 region is CASSLTYRVAGELFF. Here the CDR3 DNA reads TGCGCCAGCAGCTTGACGTACAGGGTTGCCGGGGAGCTGTTTTTT.

This clone was counted between two and nine times. The CDR3 sequence is CASSGTSGGVQETQYF. In nucleotides, the CDR3 is TGTGCCAGCAGCGGGACTAGCGGGGGGGTCCAAGAGACCCAGTACTTC. V gene TRBV7-6 combines with J gene TRBJ2-5; TRBD2 agrees at 16 bases. The J segment lost 1 base and the V segment lost 5 bases, leaving 1 base of the junction unmatched. CDR3 length: 16 amino acids. CDR1 and CDR2 from the germline V gene are SGHVS and FNYEAQ.

V gene TRBV9 combines with J gene TRBJ2-2; TRBD1 aligns across 9 bases. Germline CDR1 is SGDLS and CDR2 is YYNGEE. This CDR3 spans 15 amino acids. With V trimmed by 3 bases and J by 3 bases, 3 bases remained unmatched. The CDR3 spells CASSENRGHTGELFF. The CDR3 nucleotides are TGTGCCAGCAGCGAGAACAGGGGGCACACCGGGGAGCTGTTTTTT.

The chain combines TRBV5-6 with TRBJ1-2; TRBD1 agrees at 11 bases. This CDR3 region has 16 residues. Germline V gives CDR1 SGHDT, CDR2 YYEEEE. V was clipped by 3 bases and J by 5 bases; unmatched bases: 9. In nucleotides, the CDR3 is TGTGCCAGCAGCTATCCTCCGGGACAGGGGGTATATGGCTACACCTTC. Translating gives CASSYPPGQGVYGYTF.

This clone was recorded only once. The V call is TRBV28, the J call TRBJ2-7; maybe TRBD1 (6 bases). The CDR3 is 14 amino acids. Germline V gives CDR1 MDHEN, CDR2 SYDVKM. Trimming cost V 5 bases and J 8 bases, with 19 bases left between them. In DNA form, the CDR3 reads TGTGCCAGCAGTAGGGCAGGACAGAGGCTCAAGCAGTACTTC. Translated: CASSRAGQRLKQYF.